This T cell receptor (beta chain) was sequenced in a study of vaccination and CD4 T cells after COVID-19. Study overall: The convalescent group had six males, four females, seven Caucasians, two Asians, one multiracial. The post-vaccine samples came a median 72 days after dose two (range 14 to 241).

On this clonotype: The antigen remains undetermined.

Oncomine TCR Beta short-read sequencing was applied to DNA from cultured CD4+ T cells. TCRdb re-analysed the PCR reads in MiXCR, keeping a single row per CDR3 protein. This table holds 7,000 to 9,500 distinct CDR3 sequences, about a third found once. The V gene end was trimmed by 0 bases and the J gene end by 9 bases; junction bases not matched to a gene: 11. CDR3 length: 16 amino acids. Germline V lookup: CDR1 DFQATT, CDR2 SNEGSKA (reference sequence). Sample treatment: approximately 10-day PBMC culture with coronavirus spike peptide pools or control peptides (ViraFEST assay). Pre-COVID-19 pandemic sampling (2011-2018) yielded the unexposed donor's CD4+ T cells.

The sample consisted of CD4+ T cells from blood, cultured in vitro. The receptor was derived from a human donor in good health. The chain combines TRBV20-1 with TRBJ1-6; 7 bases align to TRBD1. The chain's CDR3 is CSAREAPDRESSPLHF. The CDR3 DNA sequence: TGCAGTGCTAGAGAAGCTCCCGACAGGGAGAGTTCACCCCTCCACTTT.